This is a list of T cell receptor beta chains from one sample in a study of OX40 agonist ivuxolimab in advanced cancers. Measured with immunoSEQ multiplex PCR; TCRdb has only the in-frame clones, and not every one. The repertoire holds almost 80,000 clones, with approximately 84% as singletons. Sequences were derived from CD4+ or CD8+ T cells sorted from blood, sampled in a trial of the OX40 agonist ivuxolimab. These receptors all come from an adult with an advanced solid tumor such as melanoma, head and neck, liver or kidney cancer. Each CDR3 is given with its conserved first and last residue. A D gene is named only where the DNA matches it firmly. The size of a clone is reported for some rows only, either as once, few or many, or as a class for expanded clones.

CDR3aa: CASSLEVQGGSGNTIYF
CDR3nt: TGCGCCAGCAGCTTGGAGGTTCAAGGGGGCTCTGGAAACACCATATATTTT
j_gene: TRBJ1-3
d_gene: .
abundance: once
v_gene: TRBV5-1

CDR3aa: CASSLGEDTQYF
CDR3nt: TGCGCCAGCAGCTTGGGGGAAGATACGCAGTATTTT
j_gene: TRBJ2-3
d_gene: .
abundance: .
v_gene: TRBV5-1

CDR3aa: CASMGSQGIGGEQYF
CDR3nt: TGTGCCAGCATGGGATCACAGGGAATAGGTGGCGAGCAGTACTTC
j_gene: TRBJ2-7
d_gene: .
abundance: once
v_gene: TRBV2

CDR3aa: CASSLERDRAYYGYTF
CDR3nt: TGTGCCAGCAGCTTGGAGCGAGACAGGGCGTACTATGGCTACACCTTC
j_gene: TRBJ1-2
d_gene: TRBD1
abundance: .
v_gene: TRBV5-6

CDR3aa: CASSPRLAGATDTQYF
CDR3nt: TGCGCCAGCAGCCCGCGACTAGCGGGGGCCACAGATACGCAGTATTTT
j_gene: TRBJ2-3
d_gene: TRBD2
abundance: .
v_gene: TRBV5-1

CDR3aa: CASSKELAGANTGELFF
CDR3nt: TGTGCCAGTAGTAAGGAGCTAGCGGGAGCGAACACCGGGGAGCTGTTTTTT
j_gene: TRBJ2-2
d_gene: TRBD2
abundance: .
v_gene: TRBV19

CDR3aa: CASSLESPSREQYF
CDR3nt: TGCGCCAGCAGCTTGGAGTCTCCTAGTCGGGAGCAGTACTTC
j_gene: TRBJ2-7
d_gene: .
abundance: .
v_gene: TRBV5-1

CDR3aa: CASSFRSENEQYF
CDR3nt: TGTGCCAGCAGCTTTCGCTCGGAAAACGAGCAGTACTTC
j_gene: TRBJ2-7
d_gene: .
abundance: .
v_gene: TRBV5-4

CDR3aa: CSWGINRGGCCEQYF
CDR3nt: TGCAGCTGGGGAATCAACAGGGGAGGATGTTGCGAGCAGTACTTC
j_gene: TRBJ2-7
d_gene: .
abundance: few
v_gene: TRBV29-1

CDR3aa: CASSIAPQVEQYF
CDR3nt: TGTGCCAGTAGTATCGCCCCGCAGGTCGAGCAGTACTTC
j_gene: TRBJ2-7
d_gene: .
abundance: .
v_gene: TRBV19

CDR3aa: CASSSPGTDYYGYTF
CDR3nt: TGTGCCAGCAGTTCTCCCGGGACAGATTACTATGGCTACACCTTC
j_gene: TRBJ1-2
d_gene: TRBD1
abundance: .
v_gene: TRBV25-1

CDR3aa: CASSIRKGVGEQFF
CDR3nt: TGTGCCAGTAGTATTCGCAAGGGGGTGGGTGAGCAGTTCTTC
j_gene: TRBJ2-1
d_gene: .
abundance: .
v_gene: TRBV19

CDR3aa: CASSEFGGGSNQPQHF
CDR3nt: TGTGCCAGCAGTGAATTTGGGGGCGGAAGCAATCAGCCCCAGCATTTT
j_gene: TRBJ1-5
d_gene: .
abundance: .
v_gene: TRBV25-1

CDR3aa: CASSSPGVLLSSAFF
CDR3nt: TGTGCCAGCAGTTCACCAGGGGTCCTCCTAAGCTCCGCTTTCTTT
j_gene: TRBJ1-1
d_gene: .
abundance: once
v_gene: TRBV28

CDR3aa: CASSLDRGPYEQYF
CDR3nt: TGCGCCAGCAGCTTGGACAGGGGGCCCTACGAGCAGTACTTC
j_gene: TRBJ2-7
d_gene: TRBD1
abundance: once
v_gene: TRBV5-1

CDR3aa: CASSFGPQGGGGYTF
CDR3nt: TGTGCCAGCAGTTTCGGGCCGCAGGGCGGTGGCGGCTACACCTTC
j_gene: TRBJ1-2
d_gene: .
abundance: medium-sized
v_gene: TRBV27

CDR3aa: CASSIRRDGETQYF
CDR3nt: TGTGCCAGTAGTATTCGACGGGATGGTGAGACCCAGTACTTC
j_gene: TRBJ2-5
d_gene: .
abundance: .
v_gene: TRBV19

CDR3aa: CASSQDLGQSNQPQHF
CDR3nt: TGCGCCAGCAGCCAAGATCTTGGACAGAGCAATCAGCCCCAGCATTTT
j_gene: TRBJ1-5
d_gene: .
abundance: .
v_gene: TRBV4-3

CDR3aa: CASSPPGGAENGYTF
CDR3nt: TGTGCCAGCTCACCACCCGGGGGTGCCGAGAATGGCTACACCTTC
j_gene: TRBJ1-2
d_gene: .
abundance: .
v_gene: TRBV18

CDR3aa: CASKTLDSHSPYSNQPQHF
CDR3nt: TGTGCCAGTAAGACGCTAGACAGCCATTCGCCTTATAGCAATCAGCCCCAGCATTTT
j_gene: TRBJ1-5
d_gene: .
abundance: few
v_gene: TRBV19

CDR3aa: CASGARQYDNYGYTF
CDR3nt: TGTGCCAGCGGGGCGAGACAGTATGATAACTATGGCTACACCTTC
j_gene: TRBJ1-2
d_gene: .
abundance: .
v_gene: TRBV13

CDR3aa: CASSLPGLAGVYVPDTQYF
CDR3nt: TGTGCCAGCAGCTTACCGGGACTAGCGGGAGTCTATGTTCCAGATACGCAGTATTTT
j_gene: TRBJ2-3
d_gene: TRBD2
abundance: .
v_gene: TRBV11-2